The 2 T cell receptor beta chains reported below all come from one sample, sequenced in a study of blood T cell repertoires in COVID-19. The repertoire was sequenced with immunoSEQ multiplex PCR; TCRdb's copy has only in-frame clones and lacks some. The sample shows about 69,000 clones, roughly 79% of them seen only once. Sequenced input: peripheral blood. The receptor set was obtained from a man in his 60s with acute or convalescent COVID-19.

The CDR3 spells CASSEYRSTDTQYF. The DNA for the CDR3 is TGTGCCAGCAGTGAATACCGGAGCACAGATACGCAGTATTTT. This chain connects TRBV25-1 to TRBJ2-3; D not resolved. Germline values: CDR1 MGHDK, CDR2 SYGVNS. There are 14 residues in the CDR3. Trimming removed 0 bases from V and 0 bases from J, with 4 bases in between. The full variable domain, in which reference TRBV25-1 and TRBJ2-3 provide the parts outside the CDR3, is EADIYQTPRYLVIGTGKKITLECSQTMGHDKMYWYQQDPGMELHLIHYSYGVNSTEKGDLSSESTVSRIRTEHFPLTLESARPSHTSQYLCASSEYRSTDTQYFGPGTRLTVL.

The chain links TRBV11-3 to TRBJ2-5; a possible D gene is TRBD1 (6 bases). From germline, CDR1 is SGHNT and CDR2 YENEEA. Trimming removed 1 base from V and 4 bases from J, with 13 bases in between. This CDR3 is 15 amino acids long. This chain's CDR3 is CASSLGQGIGETQYF. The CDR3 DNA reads TGTGCCAGCAGCTTAGGGCAGGGGATTGGAGAGACCCAGTACTTC.